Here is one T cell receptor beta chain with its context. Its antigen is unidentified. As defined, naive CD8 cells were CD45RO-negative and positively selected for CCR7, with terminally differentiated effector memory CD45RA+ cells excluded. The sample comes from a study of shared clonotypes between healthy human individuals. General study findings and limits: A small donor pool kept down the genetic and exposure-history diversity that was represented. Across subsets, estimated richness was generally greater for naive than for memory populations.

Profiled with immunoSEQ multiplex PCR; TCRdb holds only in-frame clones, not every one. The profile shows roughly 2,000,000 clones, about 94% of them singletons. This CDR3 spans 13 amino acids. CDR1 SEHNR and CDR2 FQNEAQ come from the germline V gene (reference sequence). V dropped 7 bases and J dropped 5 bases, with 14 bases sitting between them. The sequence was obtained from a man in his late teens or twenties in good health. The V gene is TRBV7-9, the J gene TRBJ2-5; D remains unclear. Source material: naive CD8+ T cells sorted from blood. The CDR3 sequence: CASTVRHGETQYF. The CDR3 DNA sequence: TGTGCCAGCACCGTACGCCACGGGGAGACCCAGTACTTC.